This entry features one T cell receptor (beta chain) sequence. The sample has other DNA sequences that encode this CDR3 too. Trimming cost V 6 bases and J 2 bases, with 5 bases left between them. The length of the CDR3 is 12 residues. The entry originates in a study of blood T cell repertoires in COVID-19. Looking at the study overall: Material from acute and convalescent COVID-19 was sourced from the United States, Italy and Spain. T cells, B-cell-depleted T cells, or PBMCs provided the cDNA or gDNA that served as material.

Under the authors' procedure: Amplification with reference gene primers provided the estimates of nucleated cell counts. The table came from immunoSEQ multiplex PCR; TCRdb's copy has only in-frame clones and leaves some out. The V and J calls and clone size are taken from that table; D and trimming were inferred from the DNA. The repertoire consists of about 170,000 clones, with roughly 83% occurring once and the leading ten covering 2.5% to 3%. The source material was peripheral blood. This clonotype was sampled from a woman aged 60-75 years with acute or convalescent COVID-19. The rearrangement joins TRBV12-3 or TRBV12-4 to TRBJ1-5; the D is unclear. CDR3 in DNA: TGTGCCAGCAGAGAGGGCAATCAGCCCCAGCATTTT. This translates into CASREGNQPQHF.